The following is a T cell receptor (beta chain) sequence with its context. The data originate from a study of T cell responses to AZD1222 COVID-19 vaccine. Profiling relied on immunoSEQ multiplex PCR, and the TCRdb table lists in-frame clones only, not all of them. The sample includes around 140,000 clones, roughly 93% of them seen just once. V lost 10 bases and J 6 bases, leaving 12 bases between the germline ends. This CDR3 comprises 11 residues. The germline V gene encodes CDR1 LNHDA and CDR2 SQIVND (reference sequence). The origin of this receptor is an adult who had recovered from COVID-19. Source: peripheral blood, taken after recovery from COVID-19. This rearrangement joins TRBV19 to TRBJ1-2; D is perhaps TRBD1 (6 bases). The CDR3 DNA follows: TGTGCCACCATGACAGGAGATGGCTACACCTTC. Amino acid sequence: CATMTGDGYTF.